This T cell receptor beta chain was captured by sequencing in a study of T-cell memory formation after mild COVID-19. Study results and caveats: CD4/CD8 balance held among clones contracting day 15 to 85, and later expanders leaned CD4+. Certain responding clones were present in pre-infection memory, suggesting participation of cross-reactive memory. Researchers could not confirm that second-wave clones peaking on day 37 targeted SARS-CoV-2.

CDR1 is SGHRS and CDR2 is YFSETQ in the germline V gene. Germline trimming cut 0 bases from V and 1 base from J; bases unmatched to any gene: 7. The CDR3 covers 17 residues. Constant-segment primers served in 5'RACE that generated TCR alpha and TCR beta cDNA libraries bearing sample barcodes and UMIs. Via MiXCR, TCRdb re-called the 5' RACE reads, giving one row per CDR3 protein. The sample lists roughly 580,000 distinct CDR3 sequences, over 15% occurring once. This clonotype has a handful of counts. Its antigen remains unidentified. Source material: PBMCs or a T cell subset sorted from them (not recorded which). The source of this sequence is an adult woman who had mild COVID-19 (a few samples of this study predate the infection). Cell type and time point are not known. The chain couples TRBV5-1 to TRBJ1-1; 9 nucleotides match TRBD1. CDR3 DNA: TGCGCCAGCAGCTTGGTGCCGGGACAGGGATCGAACACTGAAGCTTTCTTT. This sequence encodes CASSLVPGQGSNTEAFF.